One sample yielded the 20 T cell receptor beta chains listed below, sequenced in a study of T cells after yellow fever vaccination. From the 5' RACE reads, TCRdb called clonotypes with MiXCR, one entry per CDR3 protein. Here the sample spans fewer than 400,000 distinct CDR3 sequences, around 6.4% being singletons. Sequencing used PBMCs, obtained 5 days after the yellow fever booster vaccination. Receptors originate from a man aged 25-45 years who received the YFV17D yellow fever vaccine.

This clonotype was seen ten or more times. The gene calls are TRBV18 and TRBJ2-3; D uncertain. Germline V gene sequence: CDR1 KGHSH, CDR2 LQKENI. This CDR3 has 12 residues. The ends were cut back, 3 bases at V and 6 bases at J, with 7 bases in the middle. Here the CDR3 DNA reads TGTGCCAGCTCACCCACGACGGATACGCAGTATTTT. This translates into CASSPTTDTQYF.

This clonotype was observed many times. J is TRBJ1-2 and V is TRBV5-1; maybe TRBD1 (6 bases). Per germline, CDR1 SGHRS and CDR2 YFSETQ. CDR3 length: 17 amino acids. V lost 1 base and J 3 bases, leaving 19 bases between the germline ends. The CDR3 spells CASSLFRSTGRDYGYTF. CDR3 DNA: TGCGCCAGCAGCTTGTTCCGGTCTACAGGGCGCGACTATGGCTACACCTTC.

The V and J genes are TRBV15 and TRBJ2-5; 9 bases line up with TRBD2. J lost 4 bases, V lost 0 bases, and 6 bases had no gene match. Germline V gene sequence: CDR1 LNHNV, CDR2 YYDKDF (reference sequence). The CDR3 extends over 16 amino acids. For the CDR3, the DNA is TGTGCCACCAGCAGAGACAAGCGGGAGGTTTCAGAGACCCAGTACTTC. Its protein is CATSRDKREVSETQYF.

In its sample, this clonotype was seen many times. The chain carries TRBV5-1 and TRBJ2-2, with 13 bases lining up with TRBD2. V trimming: 4 bases; J trimming: 5 bases; junction bases outside the gene matches: 14. The CDR3 loop spans 19 amino acids. CDR1 SGHRS and CDR2 YFSETQ come from the germline V gene. The CDR3 loop reads CASSRDRTSGRGGTGELFF. The DNA for the CDR3 is TGCGCCAGCAGCCGGGACCGGACTAGCGGGAGAGGGGGGACCGGGGAGCTGTTTTTT.

The chain carries TRBV6-5 and TRBJ2-7; TRBD1 aligns across 7 bases. After removal of 0 bases from V and 2 bases from J, the junction contained 7 bases not matched to a gene. Germline V gene sequence: CDR1 MNHEY, CDR2 SVGAGI. The CDR3 totals 16 residues. CDR3 residues: CASSYSRTGVAYEQYF. The CDR3 DNA is TGTGCCAGCAGTTACTCGCGGACAGGCGTTGCCTACGAGCAGTACTTC.

In its sample, this clonotype was seen many times. The rearrangement links TRBV6-1 to TRBJ2-7; maybe TRBD1 (6 bases). This CDR3 spans 15 amino acids. Trimming left V 2 bases short and J 4 bases short, with 15 bases between. Per the germline V gene, CDR1 is MNHNS and CDR2 is SASEGT. The DNA of the CDR3 is TGTGCCAGCAGTGAAACAGGGTCCTTTTCGTACGAGCAGTACTTC. Translation: CASSETGSFSYEQYF.

V gene TRBV19 combines with J gene TRBJ2-1, with TRBD2 as a possible D gene (8 bases). CDR1 is LNHDA, CDR2 SQIVND, per germline (reference sequence). Trimming shortened V by 2 bases and J by 4 bases, and 24 bases separated the two germline ends. The CDR3 has 19 residues. The CDR3 nucleotides read TGTGCCAGTAGTATATATTCAGGGGGGCTAGCGGGTGGGTACAATGAGCAGTTCTTC. This encodes CASSIYSGGLAGGYNEQFF. The full variable domain, its missing parts supplied by reference TRBV19 and TRBJ2-1, is DGGITQSPKYLFRKEGQNVTLSCEQNLNHDAMYWYRQDPGQGLRLIYYSQIVNDFQKGDIAEGYSVSREKKESFPLTVTSAQKNPTAFYLCASSIYSGGLAGGYNEQFFGPGTRLTVL.

V usage is TRBV20-1 and J usage is TRBJ1-2; D is possibly TRBD1 (6 bases). This CDR3 contains 12 residues. Germline assignment: CDR1 DFQATT and CDR2 SNEGSKA (reference sequence). V dropped 6 bases and J dropped 4 bases, with 12 bases sitting between them. The DNA for the CDR3 is TGCAGTGCAGGAGGGACATTCTATGGCTACACCTTC. It yields the protein CSAGGTFYGYTF.

V gene TRBV5-1 combines with J gene TRBJ1-2; D possibly corresponds to TRBD1 (6 bases). Looked up from germline, CDR1 is SGHRS and CDR2 is YFSETQ. Trimming shortened V by 4 bases and J by 4 bases, and 14 bases separated the two germline ends. The CDR3 spans 14 residues. CDR3 sequence reads: CASSQGLGGYGYTF. CDR3 bases: TGCGCCAGCAGCCAGGGGCTCGGGGGCTATGGCTACACCTTC.

This clonotype was seen repeatedly, ten times or more. The chain combines TRBV24-1 with TRBJ2-1; D gene uncertain. Trimming took 9 bases from V and 4 from J, leaving 12 bases between them. The CDR3 runs to 13 residues. Germline lookup yields CDR1 KGHDR and CDR2 SFDVKD. The CDR3 spells CATGVRSYNEQFF. The CDR3 bases are TGTGCCACCGGAGTGAGGTCATACAATGAGCAGTTCTTC.

In this sample, this clonotype turned up a few times. The rearrangement uses TRBV23-1 and TRBJ2-1; D not resolved. TRBV23-1 is identified as an open reading frame with a role that is uncertain. The CDR3 has 13 residues. Trimming pared 5 bases from V and 7 bases from J, leaving 12 bases between. The CDR3 DNA sequence: TGCGCCAGCAGTACGCTGGTTGGTAATGAGCAGTTCTTC. This gives the protein CASSTLVGNEQFF.

This clonotype was detected many times. The chain couples TRBV7-8 to TRBJ2-7; 10 nucleotides match TRBD2. The CDR3 runs to 16 residues. With V trimmed by 1 base and J by 0 bases, 3 bases remained unmatched. CDR1 and CDR2 (germline): SGHVS, FQNEAQ. CDR3 residues: CASSLVTSGASYEQYF. CDR3 DNA sequence: TGTGCCAGCAGCTTAGTTACTAGCGGGGCCTCCTACGAGCAGTACTTC.

The rearrangement uses TRBV20-1 and TRBJ2-3; 11 positions agree with TRBD2. Trimming cost V 7 bases and J 4 bases; bases outside gene matches: 13. This CDR3 is built from 16 residues. CDR1 is DFQATT and CDR2 is SNEGSKA in the germline V gene (reference sequence). The CDR3 sequence: CSGWGLRTSGPDTQYF. DNA of the CDR3: TGCAGTGGATGGGGTCTGCGGACTAGCGGGCCAGATACGCAGTATTTT.

This clonotype was counted between two and nine times. The chain carries TRBV7-2 and TRBJ2-7; D gene unclear. This CDR3 comprises 14 residues. The ends were cut back, 3 bases at V and 6 bases at J, with 15 bases in the middle. Per germline, CDR1 SGHTA and CDR2 FQGNSA. This chain's CDR3 is CASSFTSSEVEQYF. The CDR3 coding sequence is TGTGCCAGCAGCTTTACGTCCTCCGAGGTCGAGCAGTACTTC.

The rearrangement links TRBV6-5 to TRBJ2-6; D unclear. Trimming removed 0 bases at V and 8 bases at J, with 17 bases between. Germline CDR1 is MNHEY and CDR2 is SVGAGI. The CDR3 is made up of 17 amino acids. The chain's CDR3 is CASSYSPPRVGPNVLTF. The CDR3 region has the DNA TGTGCCAGCAGTTACTCCCCCCCTAGAGTTGGACCCAACGTCCTGACTTTC.

The CDR3, as DNA: TGTGCCAGCAGTCGAACCGGGATATTTTATGGCTACACCTTC. Translated: CASSRTGIFYGYTF. This chain uses TRBV28 with TRBJ1-2; D gene ambiguous. Germline CDR1 is MDHEN and CDR2 is SYDVKM. The V and J ends lost 5 bases and 5 bases respectively, with 15 bases between them. This CDR3 has 14 residues.

This clonotype was seen at least ten times. The CDR3 bases are TGTGCCAGCAGCCAAGGGGACAGAGGGACGAGGGAGCTGTTTTTT. Protein: CASSQGDRGTRELFF. The rearrangement uses TRBV4-2 and TRBJ2-2, with TRBD1 identical over 7 bases. V lost 1 base, J lost 9 bases, and 8 bases stayed unmatched. Looked up from germline, CDR1 is LGHNA and CDR2 is YNFKEQ. This CDR3 is built from 15 residues.

Many counts were recorded for this clonotype. The V gene is TRBV20-1, the J gene TRBJ2-5; TRBD2 matches at 12 bases. V trimming: 3 bases; J trimming: 1 base; junction bases outside the gene matches: 3. Germline CDR1 DFQATT, CDR2 SNEGSKA (reference sequence). The CDR3 loop spans 15 amino acids. The CDR3, as DNA: TGCAGTGCTAGCGGACTAGCGGGGATCCAAGAGACCCAGTACTTC. Translation gives CSASGLAGIQETQYF.

This clonotype was observed a handful of times. The gene calls are TRBV5-1 and TRBJ2-4; perhaps D is TRBD1 or TRBD2 (5 bases each). Germline loops: CDR1 SGHRS, CDR2 YFSETQ. V was trimmed by 0 bases and J by 3 bases, leaving 10 bases between them. CDR3 length: 15 amino acids. DNA for the CDR3: TGCGCCAGCAGCTTGGAAGGGACCATCAAAAACATTCAGTACTTC. Amino acids: CASSLEGTIKNIQYF.

V and J are TRBV5-5 and TRBJ2-7; 7 nucleotides line up with TRBD1. Germline-derived CDR1 and CDR2 are SGHKS and YYEKEE (reference sequence). V was pared by 5 bases and J by 7 bases, with 12 bases of the junction left unmatched. The CDR3 length is 14 residues. The CDR3 reads CASRWKDRMAEQYF. Here the CDR3 DNA reads TGTGCCAGCAGGTGGAAGGACAGGATGGCTGAGCAGTACTTC.